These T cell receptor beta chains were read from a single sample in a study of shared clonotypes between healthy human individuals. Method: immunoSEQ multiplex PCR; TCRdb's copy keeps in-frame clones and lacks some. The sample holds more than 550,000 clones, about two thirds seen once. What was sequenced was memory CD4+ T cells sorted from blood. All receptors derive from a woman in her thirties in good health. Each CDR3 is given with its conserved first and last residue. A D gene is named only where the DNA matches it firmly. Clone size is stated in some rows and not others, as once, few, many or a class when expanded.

CASSLTGVRDTEAFF,TGCGCCAGCAGCTTAACAGGGGTTCGGGACACTGAAGCTTTCTTT,NA,TRBV5-1,TRBJ1-1,TRBD1
CASSPPTSGATYEQYF,TGTGCCAGCTCACCACCGACTAGCGGGGCGACCTACGAGCAGTACTTC,NA,TRBV18,TRBJ2-7,TRBD2
CASSPHPPQGTGVEQYF,TGTGCCAGCAGCCCCCATCCCCCACAGGGGACAGGGGTCGAGCAGTACTTC,NA,TRBV7-9,TRBJ2-7,TRBD1
CASRSSGANVLTF,TGTGCCAGCAGGAGCTCTGGGGCCAACGTCCTGACTTTC,few,TRBV30,TRBJ2-6,NA
CASSLMGTNGYTF,TGTGCCAGTAGTTTAATGGGGACGAATGGCTACACCTTC,few,TRBV28,TRBJ1-2,NA
CREGGKGGYTF,TGCAGGGAGGGGGGCAAGGGTGGCTACACCTTC,NA,TRBV20-1,TRBJ1-2,NA
CASSESRGLASSYEQYF,TGTGCCAGCAGTGAATCCAGAGGACTAGCGAGCTCCTACGAGCAGTACTTC,few,TRBV25-1,TRBJ2-7,TRBD2
CASSVGYPSAGGDYGYTF,TGTGCCAGCAGCGTAGGATATCCCTCAGCCGGAGGAGACTATGGCTACACCTTC,NA,TRBV9,TRBJ1-2,NA
CSVASSGQETQYF,TGCAGCGTTGCAAGTAGCGGCCAAGAGACCCAGTACTTC,NA,TRBV29-1,TRBJ2-5,NA
CASSPGVKQGVRTDTQYF,TGTGCCAGTAGTCCTGGAGTCAAACAGGGAGTGCGCACAGATACGCAGTATTTT,once,TRBV19,TRBJ2-3,NA
CASSLSASQNTGELFF,TGTGCCAGCAGCTTATCGGCTAGCCAAAACACCGGGGAGCTGTTTTTT,few,TRBV7-6,TRBJ2-2,NA
CASSLSWGGEQFF,TGTGCCAGCAGCTTATCGTGGGGTGGTGAGCAGTTCTTC,NA,TRBV7-6,TRBJ2-1,NA
CASSLETGSSREQFF,TGTGCCAGCAGCTTAGAAACGGGGTCCTCTAGGGAGCAGTTCTTC,NA,TRBV7-9,TRBJ2-1,NA
CASRGWGNYGYTF,TGTGCCAGCAGGGGTTGGGGTAACTATGGCTACACCTTC,NA,TRBV11-3,TRBJ1-2,NA
CASSQLGRGSPKRQPQHF,TGCGCCAGCAGTCAATTGGGCAGGGGGAGCCCAAAGAGGCAGCCCCAGCATTTT,NA,TRBV23-1,TRBJ1-5,TRBD1
CASSILAGGPYEQFF,TGTGCCAGCAGCATACTAGCGGGAGGGCCCTATGAGCAGTTCTTC,NA,TRBV6-4,TRBJ2-1,TRBD2
CASSLVSDNYGYTF,TGCGCCAGCAGCTTGGTGTCCGATAACTATGGCTACACCTTC,few,TRBV5-1,TRBJ1-2,NA
CASSFLAGRSGELFF,TGTGCCAGCAGCTTCCTAGCGGGACGTTCTGGGGAGCTGTTTTTT,NA,TRBV11-2,TRBJ2-2,TRBD2
CASRTSGGENTIYF,TGTGCCAGCAGGACCTCGGGGGGCGAAAACACCATATATTTT,NA,TRBV28,TRBJ1-3,NA
CASSTARYEQYF,TGTGCCAGCAGTACGGCCCGGTACGAGCAGTACTTC,NA,TRBV2,TRBJ2-7,NA
CAINREQGNSPLHF,TGTGCCATCAATAGAGAGCAGGGTAATTCACCCCTCCACTTT,NA,TRBV6-5,TRBJ1-6,NA
CASSPGSGLDTQYF,TGCGCCAGCAGCCCGGGCTCAGGGCTTGATACGCAGTATTTT,few,TRBV5-1,TRBJ2-3,NA
CATSRGLALEQYF,TGTGCCACCAGCAGAGGCCTAGCACTCGAGCAGTACTTC,NA,TRBV15,TRBJ2-7,NA
CASSSTGGITEAFF,TGTGCCAGCAGCTCCACAGGGGGGATCACTGAAGCTTTCTTT,NA,TRBV7-9,TRBJ1-1,TRBD1
CASSFPQGAEGQPQHF,TGTGCCAGCAGTTTTCCCCAGGGGGCAGAGGGTCAGCCCCAGCATTTT,once,TRBV28,TRBJ1-5,TRBD1
CAISESGGTGFSVNEAFF,TGTGCCATCAGTGAGTCAGGCGGGACAGGGTTTAGTGTTAATGAAGCTTTCTTT,NA,TRBV10-3,TRBJ1-1,TRBD1
CASSLDGHGYTF,TGTGCCAGCAGCTTAGACGGCCATGGCTACACCTTC,NA,TRBV7-2,TRBJ1-2,NA
CASSYEGLFYNEQFF,TGTGCCAGCAGTTACGAAGGACTATTCTACAATGAGCAGTTCTTC,NA,TRBV6-6,TRBJ2-1,NA
CASSRQREQYF,TGTGCCAGCAGCCGTCAAAGGGAGCAGTACTTC,NA,TRBV7-6,TRBJ2-7,NA
CASFGTRRGSYEQYF,TGTGCCAGCTTCGGGACACGGAGAGGGTCCTACGAGCAGTACTTC,NA,TRBV27,TRBJ2-7,NA
CASSPRSVYEQYF,TGTGCCAGTAGTCCCCGCAGTGTCTACGAGCAGTACTTC,NA,TRBV19,TRBJ2-7,NA
CASSEGWTGAGNTIYF,TGTGCCAGCAGTGAAGGATGGACAGGAGCTGGAAACACCATATATTTT,few,TRBV2,TRBJ1-3,TRBD1
CASSDEQSGANVLTF,TGTGCCAGCAGTGACGAGCAATCTGGGGCCAACGTCCTGACTTTC,few,TRBV2,TRBJ2-6,NA
CASSSKPPRAYNEQFF,TGTGCCAGCAGCTCCAAACCACCCAGGGCCTACAATGAGCAGTTCTTC,NA,TRBV5-8,TRBJ2-1,NA
CASSSTGLAGVTGELFF,TGTGCCAGCAGCTCAACCGGACTAGCGGGAGTAACCGGGGAGCTGTTTTTT,once,TRBV7-8,TRBJ2-2,TRBD2
CASSWGLEQFF,TGTGCCAGCAGCTGGGGCCTCGAGCAGTTCTTC,NA,TRBV7-2,TRBJ2-1,NA
CASSQARGQAYEQYF,TGTGCCAGCAGCCAAGCAAGAGGACAGGCCTACGAGCAGTACTTC,NA,TRBV4-2,TRBJ2-7,TRBD1
CASSKAGAHSGANVLTF,TGTGCCAGCAGTAAAGCGGGAGCCCACTCTGGGGCCAACGTCCTGACTTTC,few,TRBV6-4,TRBJ2-6,TRBD2
CASILLEGIGEQYF,TGTGCCAGCATTCTTCTCGAGGGGATAGGCGAGCAGTACTTC,NA,TRBV2,TRBJ2-7,NA
CAGRRGTTDTQYF,TGTGCCGGGCGTCGGGGCACCACAGATACGCAGTATTTT,many,TRBV2,TRBJ2-3,NA
CASSLRDRDAQPQHF,TGTGCCAGCAGTTTACGGGACAGGGATGCTCAGCCCCAGCATTTT,NA,TRBV28,TRBJ1-5,TRBD1